This entry features one T cell receptor beta chain sequence. Its antigen is unidentified. The germline CDR1 and CDR2 sequences are MNHEY and SMNVEV (reference sequence). The CDR3 extends over 13 amino acids. V lost 9 bases and J lost 4, with 15 bases in between. The PCR used 60 Vbeta and 13 Jbeta primers. As processed by the authors: Later, 65 million to 90 million unique TCR beta chains were counted in an analysis, and approximately 9.9 million of them were shared. Only in-frame clones appear in the TCRdb table, and some are missing; sequencing was by immunoSEQ multiplex PCR. V, J and clone size derive from that table, while D and trimming were established from the DNA sequence. The sample has about 160,000 clones; around four fifths are singletons. The data were obtained in a study of cytomegalovirus exposure and HLA in healthy donors. Study results and caveats: Reports state that TCR beta sequences accurately predicted most subjects' HLA-A and HLA-B alleles. Among TCR sequences, most were rare, though some public TCRs appeared in many donors.

The material sequenced was PBMCs. This rearrangement joins TRBV27 to TRBJ1-1, with a possible D match to TRBD1 (6 bases). This receptor was obtained from a man aged 25-45 years in good health and CMV-seronegative. The CDR3 DNA sequence: TGTGCCAGTAGGGGAGGGGGGGGCACTGAAGCTTTCTTT. Residues: CASRGGGGTEAFF.